The rows below give T cell receptor beta chains drawn from one sample of a study of tumour-infiltrating T cells in Burkitt lymphoma. Some clones are missing from TCRdb's copy, which holds only in-frame ones; the method was immunoSEQ multiplex PCR. The sample includes 3,000 to 4,000 clones, roughly 13% of them seen just once. The sequenced sample consisted of tumor tissue. The receptor source for this set is a human donor with Burkitt lymphoma. CDR3s include the opening cysteine and the closing phenylalanine or tryptophan. The D gene is left open where the match is weak. Part of the rows lack a size; the others show once, few, many or a class for expanded clones.

.,TRBV4-3,few,TRBJ1-2,CASSQGFSVNYGYTF,TGCGCCAGCAGCCAAGGGTTCTCAGTTAACTATGGCTACACCTTC
TRBD1,TRBV2,few,TRBJ1-1,CASSDGGQGDTEAFF,TGTGCCAGCAGTGATGGTGGACAGGGGGATACTGAAGCTTTCTTT
.,TRBV6-6,few,TRBJ2-1,CAIQDSYNEQFF,TGTGCCATCCAGGACTCTTACAATGAGCAGTTCTTC
.,TRBV5-1,few,TRBJ2-1,CASSLIQANNEQFF,TGCGCCAGCAGCTTGATACAGGCCAACAATGAGCAGTTCTTC
.,TRBV30,.,TRBJ1-2,CAYPGSLGGYTF,TGTGCCTATCCCGGGTCCCTAGGAGGCTACACCTTC
TRBD1,TRBV12-5,.,TRBJ1-5,CASGLEGQGFQPQHF,TGTGCTAGTGGTTTGGAGGGACAGGGGTTTCAGCCCCAGCATTTT
.,TRBV7-9,few,TRBJ2-3,CASSLSLLSTDTQYF,TGTGCCAGCAGCTTATCGCTCCTTAGCACAGATACGCAGTATTTT
.,TRBV12-5,.,TRBJ2-3,CASGQRMSTDTQYF,TGTGCTAGTGGCCAGCGGATGAGCACAGATACGCAGTATTTT
.,TRBV18,few,TRBJ2-3,CASSPGGVGTDTQYF,TGTGCCAGCTCACCAGGGGGCGTAGGCACAGATACGCAGTATTTT
.,TRBV5-1,.,TRBJ2-1,CASSSTGPYNEQFF,TGCGCCAGCAGCTCAACAGGACCATACAATGAGCAGTTCTTC
TRBD1,TRBV7-2,few,TRBJ1-4,CASSPSDREKLFF,TGTGCCAGCAGCCCGTCGGACAGGGAAAAACTGTTTTTT
TRBD2,TRBV2,.,TRBJ2-3,CASSGLAGGQSTDTQYF,TGTGCCAGCAGTGGACTAGCGGGGGGGCAAAGCACAGATACGCAGTATTTT
.,TRBV6-8,few,TRBJ2-7,CAGTQGYEQYF,TGTGCCGGGACACAGGGATACGAGCAGTACTTC
.,TRBV27,few,TRBJ1-1,CASSLSLANTEAFF,TGTGCCAGCAGTTTAAGCCTTGCGAACACTGAAGCTTTCTTT
TRBD1,TRBV7-2,few,TRBJ2-5,CASSLARGGEETQYF,TGTGCCAGCAGCTTAGCGCGAGGGGGCGAGGAGACCCAGTACTTC
TRBD1,TRBV6-6,.,TRBJ1-2,CASSYRLRDSSYGYTF,TGTGCCAGCAGTTACCGACTCCGGGACAGCTCCTATGGCTACACCTTC
.,TRBV9,.,TRBJ1-2,CASSQGQGRTSF,TGTGCCAGCAGCCAAGGGCAGGGGAGGACCTCCTTC
.,TRBV20-1,few,TRBJ1-1,CSARRGSEAFF,TGCAGTGCTAGGCGGGGTTCTGAAGCTTTCTTT
.,TRBV4-3,.,TRBJ2-7,CASSQDVARGSEQYF,TGCGCCAGCAGCCAAGATGTGGCTAGGGGAAGCGAGCAGTACTTC
.,TRBV5-6,.,TRBJ1-1,CASSLGLGRRPEAFF,TGTGCCAGCAGCCTGGGCCTGGGTAGGAGACCTGAAGCTTTCTTT
TRBD2,TRBV5-6,few,TRBJ2-4,CASSRPGGGAKNIQYF,TGTGCCAGCAGTAGGCCCGGGGGGGGAGCCAAAAACATTCAGTACTTC
TRBD1,TRBV7-3,.,TRBJ1-2,CASSLKGQGPDTF,TGTGCCAGCAGCTTAAAGGGACAGGGGCCCGACACCTTC
.,TRBV5-4,.,TRBJ2-7,CASSLEAIPYEQYF,TGTGCCAGCAGCTTGGAAGCGATCCCCTACGAGCAGTACTTC
.,TRBV4-3,few,TRBJ2-1,CASSQDRTLPSSYNEQFF,TGCGCCAGCAGCCAAGATAGGACTCTCCCTAGCTCCTACAATGAGCAGTTCTTC
.,TRBV15,.,TRBJ2-3,CAAGLEGTDTQYF,TGTGCCGCAGGGTTGGAGGGAACAGATACGCAGTATTTT
.,TRBV5-8,few,TRBJ1-5,CASRLDYGYQPQHF,TGTGCCAGCAGACTCGACTACGGTTATCAGCCCCAGCATTTT